This entry features one TCR beta chain sequence. Antigen: not known. The sample originates from a study of cytomegalovirus exposure and HLA in healthy donors. Regarding the study as a whole: Later analysis identified about 18,000 TCR beta sequences associated with HLA alleles, using a false discovery rate threshold of 0.05. For most TCR beta V segments, an earlier analysis put the productive rate at about 87% or about 30% of the time.

Unmatched junction bases numbered 4, after V lost 1 base and J lost 4 bases. There are 15 residues in the CDR3. Germline V gene sequence: CDR1 SGHVS, CDR2 FNYEAQ. It was with 60 Vbeta and 13 Jbeta primers that the PCR ran. Here immunoSEQ multiplex PCR was the method, and the copy in TCRdb shows in-frame clones only, minus some. The repertoire consists of 150,000 to 200,000 clones, with 80% occurring once and the leading ten covering 13% to 15%. The TCR originated in a woman between 40 and 55 years old in good health and CMV-seronegative. The specimen was PBMCs. V usage is TRBV7-6 and J usage is TRBJ1-2, with 9 positions matching TRBD1. The CDR3 sequence: CASSLGGTGRYGYTF. The CDR3 nucleotides read TGTGCCAGCAGCTTAGGTGGGACAGGGCGCTATGGCTACACCTTC.